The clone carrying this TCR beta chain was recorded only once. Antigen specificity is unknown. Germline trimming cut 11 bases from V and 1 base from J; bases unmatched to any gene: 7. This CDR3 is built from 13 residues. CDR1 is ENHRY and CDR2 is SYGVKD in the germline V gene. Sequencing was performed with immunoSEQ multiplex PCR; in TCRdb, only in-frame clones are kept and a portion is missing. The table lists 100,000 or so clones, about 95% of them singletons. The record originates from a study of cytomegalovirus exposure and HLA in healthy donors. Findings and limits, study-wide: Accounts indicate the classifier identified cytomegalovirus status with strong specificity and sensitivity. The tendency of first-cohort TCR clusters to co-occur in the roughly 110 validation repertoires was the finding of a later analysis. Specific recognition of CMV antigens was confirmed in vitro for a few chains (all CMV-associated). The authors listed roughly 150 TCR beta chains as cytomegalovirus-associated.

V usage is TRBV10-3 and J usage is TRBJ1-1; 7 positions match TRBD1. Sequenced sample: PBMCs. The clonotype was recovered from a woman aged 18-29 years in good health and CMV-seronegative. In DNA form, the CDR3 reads TGTGCCGCCCGGGACAGACAGAACACTGAAGCTTTCTTT. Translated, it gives CAARDRQNTEAFF.